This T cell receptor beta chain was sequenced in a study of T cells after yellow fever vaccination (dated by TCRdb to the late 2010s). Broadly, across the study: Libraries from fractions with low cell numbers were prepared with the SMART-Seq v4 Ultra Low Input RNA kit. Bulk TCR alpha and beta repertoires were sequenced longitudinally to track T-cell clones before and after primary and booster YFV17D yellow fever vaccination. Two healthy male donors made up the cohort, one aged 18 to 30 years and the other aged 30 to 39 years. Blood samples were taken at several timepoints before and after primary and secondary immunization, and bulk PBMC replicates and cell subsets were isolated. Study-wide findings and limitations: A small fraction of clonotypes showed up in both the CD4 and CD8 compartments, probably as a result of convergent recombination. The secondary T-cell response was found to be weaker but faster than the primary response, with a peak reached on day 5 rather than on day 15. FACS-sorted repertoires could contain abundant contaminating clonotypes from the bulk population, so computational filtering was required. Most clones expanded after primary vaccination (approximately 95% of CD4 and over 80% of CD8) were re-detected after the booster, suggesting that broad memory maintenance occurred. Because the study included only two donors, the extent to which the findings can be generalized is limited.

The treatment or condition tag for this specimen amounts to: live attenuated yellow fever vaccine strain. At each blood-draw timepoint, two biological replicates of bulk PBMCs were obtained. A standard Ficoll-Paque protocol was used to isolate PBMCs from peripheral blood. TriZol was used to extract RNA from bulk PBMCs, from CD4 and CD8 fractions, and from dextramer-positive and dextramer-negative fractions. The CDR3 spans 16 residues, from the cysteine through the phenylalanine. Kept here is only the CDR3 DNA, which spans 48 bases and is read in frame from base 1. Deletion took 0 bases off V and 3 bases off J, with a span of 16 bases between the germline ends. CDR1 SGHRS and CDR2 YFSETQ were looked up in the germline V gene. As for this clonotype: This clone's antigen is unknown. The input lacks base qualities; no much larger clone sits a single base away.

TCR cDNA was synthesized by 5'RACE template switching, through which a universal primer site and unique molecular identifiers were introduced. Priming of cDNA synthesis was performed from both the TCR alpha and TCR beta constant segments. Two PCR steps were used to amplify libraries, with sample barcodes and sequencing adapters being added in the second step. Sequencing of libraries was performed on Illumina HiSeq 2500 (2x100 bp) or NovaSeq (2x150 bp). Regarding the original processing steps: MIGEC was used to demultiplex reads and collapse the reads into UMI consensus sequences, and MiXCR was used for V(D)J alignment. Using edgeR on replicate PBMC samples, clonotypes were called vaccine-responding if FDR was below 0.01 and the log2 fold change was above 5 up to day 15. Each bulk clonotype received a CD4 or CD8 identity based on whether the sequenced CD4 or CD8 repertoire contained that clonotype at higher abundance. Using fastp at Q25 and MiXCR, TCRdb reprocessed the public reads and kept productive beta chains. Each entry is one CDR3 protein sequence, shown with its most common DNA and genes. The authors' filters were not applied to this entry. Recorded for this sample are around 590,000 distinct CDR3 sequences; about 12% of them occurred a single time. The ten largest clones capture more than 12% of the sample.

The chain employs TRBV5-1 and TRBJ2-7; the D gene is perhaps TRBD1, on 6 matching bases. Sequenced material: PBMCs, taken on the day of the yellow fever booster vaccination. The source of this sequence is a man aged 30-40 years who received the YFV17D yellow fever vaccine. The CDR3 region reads CASSLGTGFSIYEQYF. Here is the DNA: TGCGCCAGCAGCTTGGGTACAGGGTTCTCCATCTACGAGCAGTACTTC.